What follows are 23 T cell receptor beta chains derived from one specimen sequenced in a study of cytomegalovirus exposure and HLA in healthy donors. PCR employed 60 Vbeta and 13 Jbeta primers. Only in-frame clones appear in the TCRdb table, and some are missing; sequencing was by immunoSEQ multiplex PCR. The sample records some 140,000 clones, around 73% being singletons. Material for sequencing was PBMCs. Receptors were obtained from a man aged 50 to 59 in good health and CMV-seronegative.

This clone was picked up one time. The chain couples TRBV28 to TRBJ1-5; D is perhaps TRBD1 (5 bases). Germline V CDR1 and CDR2: MDHEN, SYDVKM. V lost 2 bases and J 6 bases, leaving 11 bases between the germline ends. The CDR3 spans 14 residues. CDR3 loop: CASSLGRDGQPQHF. Written as DNA, the CDR3 is TGTGCCAGCAGTTTAGGGAGGGACGGTCAGCCCCAGCATTTT.

This clone has a handful of counts. The rearrangement links TRBV18 to TRBJ2-5; D might be TRBD2 (6 bases). V shed 6 bases and J shed 1 base, with 12 bases lying between them. Germline V gene data show CDR1 as KGHSH and CDR2 as LQKENI. The CDR3 runs 14 residues. Here the CDR3 DNA reads TGTGCCAGCTCCACTGCCGGGAGCCAAGAGACCCAGTACTTC. Translated: CASSTAGSQETQYF.

The gene calls are TRBV6-1 and TRBJ2-2; D perhaps matches TRBD2 (5 bases). The V end lost 10 bases, the J end lost 5 bases, and 20 bases lay between the germline ends. CDR1 and CDR2 from the germline V gene are MNHNS and SASEGT. This CDR3 region has 15 residues. CDR3 nucleotide sequence: TGTGCCACCTGTCGGGTCGACCGAGGGACCGGGGAGCTGTTTTTT. It translates to CATCRVDRGTGELFF.

This clone was observed a single time. This chain links TRBV5-1 with TRBJ2-5, with D possibly being TRBD2 (5 bases). The CDR3 runs to 16 residues. Deletions cut 2 bases from V and 4 bases from J, with 18 bases between. CDR1 SGHRS and CDR2 YFSETQ come from the germline V gene. The CDR3 region is CASSFGTGSPVETQYF. Here the CDR3 DNA reads TGCGCCAGCAGCTTTGGAACGGGATCCCCCGTAGAGACCCAGTACTTC.

This clone was observed a single time. The chain links TRBV27 to TRBJ2-2, with 7 positions matching TRBD2. The CDR3 is 16 amino acids. The germline V gene has CDR1 MNHEY and CDR2 SMNVEV (reference sequence). V gave up 3 bases and J gave up 4 bases; unmatched junction bases: 8. CDR3 amino acids: CASSFRGGSVTGELFF. In nucleotides, the CDR3 is TGTGCCAGCAGTTTTCGCGGGGGTAGTGTCACCGGGGAGCTGTTTTTT.

This clone was observed a single time. This chain joins TRBV28 and TRBJ2-2; weak D call: TRBD2 (6 bases). The germline V gene encodes CDR1 MDHEN and CDR2 SYDVKM. CDR3 length: 15 amino acids. V was cut by 3 bases and J by 5 bases, with 13 bases left in between. Here the CDR3 DNA reads TGTGCCAGCAGTTTTCTACGGGAGCGGACCGGGGAGCTGTTTTTT. Protein product: CASSFLRERTGELFF.

CDR3: CASTHRTSNYNEQFF. In DNA form, the CDR3 reads TGTGCCAGCACCCATCGGACTAGCAACTACAATGAGCAGTTCTTC. The gene calls are TRBV7-9 and TRBJ2-1; 8 nucleotides agree with TRBD2. Germline V gene sequence: CDR1 SEHNR, CDR2 FQNEAQ (reference sequence). The CDR3 covers 15 residues. V shed 7 bases, J shed 3 bases, and the junction held 8 bases outside the gene matches.

V usage is TRBV7-8 and J usage is TRBJ1-1, with D perhaps matching TRBD1 (6 bases). The germline CDR1 and CDR2 sequences are SGHVS and FQNEAQ. Between the trimmed V and J ends, which lost 0 bases and 5 bases, there was a span of 19 bases. The CDR3 extends over 17 amino acids. DNA for the CDR3: TGTGCCAGCAGCTTAGCTGGGGCAGGGGCATTGACGACTGAAGCTTTCTTT. Its translation: CASSLAGAGALTTEAFF.

V gene TRBV11-2 combines with J gene TRBJ2-1; 7 bases line up with TRBD2. Germline trimming cut 4 bases from V and 4 bases from J; bases unmatched to any gene: 4. The CDR3 extends over 14 amino acids. Germline CDR1 is SGHAT and CDR2 is FQNNGV. This CDR3 reads CASSSSSGYNEQFF. CDR3 coding DNA: TGTGCCAGCAGCTCCTCTAGCGGATACAATGAGCAGTTCTTC.

This chain uses TRBV28 with TRBJ2-7, with 11 bases matching TRBD2. Per the germline V gene, CDR1 is MDHEN and CDR2 is SYDVKM. The trim removed 6 bases at V and 0 bases at J, leaving 13 bases unmatched. CDR3 size: 18 residues. The CDR3 DNA reads as TGTGCCAGCAGCATTTTCCCAGGACTAGCGGGCTTCTCCTACGAGCAGTACTTC. It is translated as CASSIFPGLAGFSYEQYF.

CDR3: CASSLLGASTDTQYF. Here the CDR3 DNA reads TGTGCCAGCTCTCTCTTGGGAGCTAGCACAGATACGCAGTATTTT. The chain recombines TRBV9 with TRBJ2-3; tentatively, D is TRBD2 (5 bases). Per the germline V gene, CDR1 is SGDLS and CDR2 is YYNGEE. V lost 7 bases, J lost 0 bases, and 15 bases lay in between. CDR3 length: 15 residues.

The chain is built from TRBV15 and TRBJ2-1; no clear D gene. CDR3 length: 14 residues. Germline V lookup: CDR1 LNHNV, CDR2 YYDKDF (reference sequence). V shed 0 bases and J shed 5 bases, with 8 bases lying between them. The CDR3 sequence: CATSRERRHNEQFF. The DNA for the CDR3 is TGTGCCACCAGCAGAGAGAGGCGGCACAATGAGCAGTTCTTC. Drawing the rest from reference TRBV15 and TRBJ2-1, the complete variable domain is DAMVIQNPRYQVTQFGKPVTLSCSQTLNHNVMYWYQQKSSQAPKLLFHYYDKDFNNEADTPDNFQSRRPNTSFCFLDIRSPGLGDTAMYLCATSRERRHNEQFFGPGTRLTVL.

This clone has a single count. As DNA, the CDR3 is TGTGCCCGCGACAGCGAGCCCTACGAGCAGTACTTC. This codes for CARDSEPYEQYF. The chain employs TRBV27 and TRBJ2-7; D may be TRBD1 (5 bases). V lost 11 bases to trimming and J lost 2 bases, with 13 bases between them. Germline lookup yields CDR1 MNHEY and CDR2 SMNVEV (reference sequence). The CDR3 runs to 12 residues.

This chain joins TRBV9 and TRBJ2-5; D is perhaps TRBD1 (5 bases). The end of the DNA is better explained by TRBJ2-7, so the J call may be wrong. The CDR3 loop spans 16 amino acids. From germline, CDR1 is SGDLS and CDR2 YYNGEE. The CDR3 sequence is CASSVVASGASSEQYF. In nucleotides, the CDR3 is TGTGCCAGCAGCGTAGTAGCTAGTGGGGCGAGCTCCGAGCAGTACTTC.

CDR3 in DNA: TGTGCCAGTAGTATAAGCCCTGGACTGAACACCGGGGAGCTGTTTTTT. It encodes CASSISPGLNTGELFF. The chain recombines TRBV19 with TRBJ2-2, with D maybe TRBD2 (5 bases). Trimming took 2 bases from V and 1 from J, leaving 11 bases between them. Germline V gives CDR1 LNHDA, CDR2 SQIVND (reference sequence). The CDR3 totals 16 residues.

Turning to this clone: The same CDR3 is also encoded by other DNA sequences in this sample. This rearrangement joins TRBV18 to TRBJ1-5, with 9 bases that match TRBD1. CDR1 is KGHSH and CDR2 is LQKENI in the germline V gene. The ends lost 6 bases at V and 1 base at J; junction bases unmatched: 4. This CDR3 has 15 amino acids. The CDR3 nucleotides are TGTGCCAGCTCCCCGGGACAGGGCAGCAATCAGCCCCAGCATTTT. It translates to CASSPGQGSNQPQHF. Combining the CDR3 with reference TRBV18 and TRBJ1-5 gives the whole variable domain NAGVMQNPRHLVRRRGQEARLRCSPMKGHSHVYWYRQLPEEGLKFMVYLQKENIIDESGMPKERFSAEFPKEGPSILRIQQVVRGDSAAYFCASSPGQGSNQPQHFGDGTRLSIL.

The V call is TRBV2, the J call TRBJ1-1, with D possibly matching TRBD1 (5 bases). The V and J ends lost 1 base and 4 bases respectively, with 10 bases between them. There are 14 residues in the CDR3. Germline CDR1 and CDR2: SNHLY and FYNNEI. This CDR3 is CASSEEARVTEAFF. CDR3 sequence (DNA): TGTGCCAGCAGTGAAGAGGCCAGGGTCACTGAAGCTTTCTTT.

CDR3 loop: CASSGGSTDTQYF. CDR3 sequence (DNA): TGTGCCAGCAGCGGAGGAAGCACAGATACGCAGTATTTT. The rearrangement links TRBV7-2 to TRBJ2-3, with TRBD2 as a possible D gene (5 bases). The germline V gene encodes CDR1 SGHTA and CDR2 FQGNSA. V shed 5 bases and J shed 0 bases, with 6 bases lying between them. This CDR3 contains 13 residues.

V usage is TRBV29-1 and J usage is TRBJ2-7; 9 bases align to TRBD1. The V gene end was trimmed by 4 bases and the J gene end by 2 bases; junction bases not matched to a gene: 3. There are 13 residues in the CDR3. Germline V gives CDR1 SQVTM, CDR2 ANQGSEA. DNA for the CDR3: TGCAGCGTTGGCGGGACAGGGACCTACGAGCAGTACTTC. This translates into CSVGGTGTYEQYF.

The chain employs TRBV6-5 and TRBJ2-7, with 8 nucleotides matching TRBD1. Trimming took 6 bases from V and 3 from J; bases not matched to a gene: 7. Germline V gives CDR1 MNHEY, CDR2 SVGAGI. The CDR3 loop spans 14 amino acids. Here the CDR3 DNA reads TGTGCCAGCAGCTTTAACAGGGGGGACTACGAGCAGTACTTC. This encodes CASSFNRGDYEQYF.

The chain joins TRBV5-1 to TRBJ2-7, with TRBD1 identical over 7 bases. The germline CDR1 and CDR2 sequences are SGHRS and YFSETQ. CDR3 length equals 15 residues. The J segment lost 3 bases and the V segment lost 4 bases, leaving 10 bases of the junction unmatched. CDR3 protein: CASSVRDSVHYEQYF. The CDR3 nucleotides read TGCGCCAGCAGCGTCCGGGACAGCGTCCACTACGAGCAGTACTTC. The variable domain in full, completed from reference TRBV5-1 and TRBJ2-7, reads KAGVTQTPRYLIKTRGQQVTLSCSPISGHRSVSWYQQTPGQGLQFLFEYFSETQRNKGNFPGRFSGRQFSNSRSEMNVSTLELGDSALYLCASSVRDSVHYEQYFGPGTRLTVT.

V usage is TRBV2 and J usage is TRBJ2-1; the D is unclear. Germline V lookup: CDR1 SNHLY, CDR2 FYNNEI. V gave up 3 bases and J gave up 9 bases, with 9 bases separating them. CDR3 length: 12 amino acids. CDR3 loop: CASSEERGEQFF. Written as DNA, the CDR3 is TGTGCCAGCAGTGAGGAGAGAGGTGAGCAGTTCTTC.

The gene calls are TRBV15 and TRBJ2-5; TRBD2 agrees at 9 bases. CDR3 length equals 16 residues. The J segment lost 5 bases and the V segment lost 5 bases, leaving 12 bases of the junction unmatched. Germline V lookup: CDR1 LNHNV, CDR2 YYDKDF (reference sequence). The CDR3 here is CATSPRGSGSTETQYF. DNA for the CDR3: TGTGCCACCAGCCCGCGGGGTAGCGGGAGCACGGAGACCCAGTACTTC.